Listed here is a single T cell receptor beta chain. What it recognizes is unknown. The record originates from a study of cytomegalovirus exposure and HLA in healthy donors. Study-wide points: Later findings reportedly placed an Asian-associated ancestry cluster below the approximately 620-donor mean for N-insertions. Earlier analysis found most TCR beta V segments productive about 87% or about 30% of the time. Upon later analysis, TCR association rates were observed to vary by HLA locus, being highest for DRB1 and lowest for HLA-C.

PCR primers comprised 60 Vbeta and 13 Jbeta primers. The assay was immunoSEQ multiplex PCR, and TCRdb's table has in-frame clones only and misses some. Among fewer than 150,000 clones listed, around 77% were seen once. Each donor was nominally healthy when sampled (though unrecorded immune exposures were likely). The trim removed 1 base at V and 5 bases at J, leaving 11 bases unmatched. The CDR3 contains 17 residues. Germline CDR1 is LGHNA and CDR2 is YNFKEQ. This chain connects TRBV4-2 to TRBJ2-3; 8 positions agree with TRBD2. Sequencing was carried out using PBMCs. The TCR originated in a woman aged 25 to 39 in good health and CMV-seropositive. The CDR3 region has the DNA TGTGCCAGCAGCCAAGGGATCGGGCGGGAGGTTGTAGATACGCAGTATTTT. Its translation is CASSQGIGREVVDTQYF.